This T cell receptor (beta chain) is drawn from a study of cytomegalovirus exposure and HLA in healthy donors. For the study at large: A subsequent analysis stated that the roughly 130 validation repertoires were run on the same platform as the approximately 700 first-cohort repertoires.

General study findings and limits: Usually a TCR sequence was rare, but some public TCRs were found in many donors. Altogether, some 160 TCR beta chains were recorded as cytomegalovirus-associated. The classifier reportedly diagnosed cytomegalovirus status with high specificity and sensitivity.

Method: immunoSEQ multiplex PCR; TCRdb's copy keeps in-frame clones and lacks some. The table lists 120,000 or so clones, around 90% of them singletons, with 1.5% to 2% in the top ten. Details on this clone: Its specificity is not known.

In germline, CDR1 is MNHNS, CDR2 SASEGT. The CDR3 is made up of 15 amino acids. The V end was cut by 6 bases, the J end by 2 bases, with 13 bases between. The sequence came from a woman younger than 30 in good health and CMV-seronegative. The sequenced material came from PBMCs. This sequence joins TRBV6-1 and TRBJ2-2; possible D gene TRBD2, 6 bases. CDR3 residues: CASRQGGRNTGELFF. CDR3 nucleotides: TGTGCCAGCAGGCAGGGAGGAAGAAACACCGGGGAGCTGTTTTTT.